This T cell receptor beta chain was observed in a study of control samples from healthy donors and cancer patients (dated by TCRdb to the early 2020s). The library was prepared using the immunoSEQ multiplex PCR assay. TCRdb's version of the immuneACCESS table is confined to in-frame rearrangements and falls short of the full clone set. An unresolved V gene accounts for under half of the shortfall where checked; the remainder is of unknown origin. The sample table records about 150,000 clones; about 89% of these occur just once. 4% to 5.5% of the sample is held by the ten biggest clonotypes. V drops 1 base and J drops 2 bases, leaving 8 bases in between. The germline V gene yields SGHTA for CDR1 and FQGNSA for CDR2. Reading from cysteine to phenylalanine, the CDR3 counts 14 amino acids. The retained sequence is limited to the CDR3, 42 bases, with the frame set at the first base. Notes on this clone: Its antigen is still unknown. Per-base qualities were not stored, and no clone one base away is much larger.

The sequence is built from TRBV7-2 and TRBJ1-2, and the D gene may be TRBD1, 5 bases matching. The sequenced sample consisted of blood. The TCR originated in a man between 25 and 39 years old in good health. The sequence in DNA is TGTGCCAGCAGCTTAGGGACATCAAACTATGGCTACACCTTC. Its translation reads: CASSLGTSNYGYTF.